A single sample is the source of the 20 T cell receptor beta chains below, sequenced in a study of identical twins. TCRdb called the 5' RACE reads again in MiXCR, with one record for every CDR3 protein. The sample lists hundreds of thousands of distinct CDR3 sequences; less than 10% were seen once. These same data were also listed under a study on yellow fever vaccine responses in identical twins.

What was sequenced was PBMCs. Every receptor here comes from a woman aged 18-29 years in good health.

This clonotype was detected ten times or more. The V call is TRBV29-1, the J call TRBJ2-3; no definite D call. Germline loops: CDR1 SQVTM, CDR2 ANQGSEA. V was shortened by 2 bases and J by 4 bases, with 7 bases between the two germline ends. The CDR3 sequence is 12 residues long. The CDR3 spells CSVESGPDTQYF. The CDR3 nucleotides are TGCAGCGTTGAAAGTGGTCCAGATACGCAGTATTTT.

This clonotype was seen many times. This rearrangement joins TRBV4-1 to TRBJ2-3, with D hard to call. Between the trimmed V and J ends, which lost 4 bases and 6 bases, there was a span of 11 bases. The germline gives CDR1 MGHRA, CDR2 YSYEKL. The CDR3 runs to 13 residues. Written as DNA, the CDR3 is TGCGCCAGCAGCCGAGCGCGTGGCGATACGCAGTATTTT. This gives the protein CASSRARGDTQYF.

This clonotype appeared a few times. The V gene is TRBV6-5, the J gene TRBJ2-5; D gene unclear. The CDR3 sequence is 11 residues long. Trimming left V 7 bases short and J 4 bases short, with 7 bases between. Per germline, CDR1 MNHEY and CDR2 SVGAGI. For the CDR3, the DNA is TGTGCCAGCATGGCGAGAGAGACCCAGTACTTC. Amino acids: CASMARETQYF.

In its sample, this clonotype was seen a few times. The J gene is TRBJ2-3, the V gene TRBV7-9; 9 bases agree with TRBD1. This CDR3 is 17 amino acids long. Per germline, CDR1 SEHNR and CDR2 FQNEAQ (reference sequence). J was trimmed by 2 bases and V by 1 base; bases with no gene match: 7. The CDR3 loop reads CASSLGGQGDPTDTQYF. The CDR3 bases are TGTGCCAGCAGCTTAGGGGGACAGGGAGACCCCACAGATACGCAGTATTTT. Based on the CDR3 plus reference TRBV7-9 and TRBJ2-3, the full variable domain is DTGVSQNPRHKITKRGQNVTFRCDPISEHNRLYWYRQTLGQGPEFLTYFQNEAQLEKSRLLSDRFSAERPKGSFSTLEIQRTEQGDSAMYLCASSLGGQGDPTDTQYFGPGTRLTVL.

This clonotype was recorded a few times. V gene TRBV6-1 combines with J gene TRBJ2-3, with TRBD2 identical over 8 bases. This CDR3 region has 15 residues. V was clipped by 7 bases and J by 1 base; unmatched bases: 7. Looked up from germline, CDR1 is MNHNS and CDR2 is SASEGT. The CDR3 nucleotides read TGTGCCAGCAACGGGGGGGCCCCCCGCACAGATACGCAGTATTTT. Translated: CASNGGAPRTDTQYF.

In this sample, this clonotype turned up a few times. The V and J genes are TRBV6-1 and TRBJ2-3, with 10 bases aligning to TRBD2. The CDR3 runs to 16 residues. V dropped 6 bases and J dropped 4; count of bases not matched to a gene: 10. The germline CDR1 and CDR2 sequences are MNHNS and SASEGT. CDR3: CASRAKLAGSPDTQYF. The CDR3 region has the DNA TGTGCCAGCAGGGCGAAACTAGCGGGGTCGCCAGATACGCAGTATTTT.

This clonotype was recorded many times. The chain is built from TRBV29-1 and TRBJ1-4; TRBD1 might be the D (5 bases). This CDR3 region has 13 residues. Germline V gives CDR1 SQVTM, CDR2 ANQGSEA. Deletions cut 7 bases from V and 10 bases from J, with 19 bases between. CDR3 region: CSALGGTAGKLFF. The CDR3, as DNA: TGCAGCGCCCTAGGAGGGACGGCGGGAAAACTGTTTTTT.

This clonotype was counted ten times or more. This chain joins TRBV5-6 and TRBJ2-1; TRBD1 agrees at 10 bases. Trimming removed 6 bases from V and 13 bases from J; junction bases left unmatched: 7. Per germline, CDR1 SGHDT and CDR2 YYEEEE. The CDR3 sequence is 12 residues long. CDR3 coding DNA: TGTGCCAGCACCAAGGGGACAGGGGAACAGTTCTTC. Its protein product is CASTKGTGEQFF.

To note about this clonotype: The junction does not match germline at one end; this may be a read error. The chain combines TRBV12-3 or TRBV12-4 with TRBJ2-2; no clear D gene. CDR3 length: 11 residues. The CDR3 DNA reads TGTGGCAGCCAGAACACCGGGGAGCTGTTTTTT. It yields the protein CGSQNTGELFF.

In its sample, this clonotype was seen many times. The chain links TRBV5-5 to TRBJ2-3; TRBD2 matches at 9 bases. CDR1 is SGHKS and CDR2 is YYEKEE in the germline V gene (reference sequence). J gave up 4 bases and V 1 base, and 7 bases lay outside the gene matches. This CDR3 spans 16 amino acids. The CDR3 reads CASSLFGSGSADTQYF. CDR3 nucleotide sequence: TGTGCCAGCAGCTTGTTCGGTAGCGGGAGTGCAGATACGCAGTATTTT.

This clonotype was recorded a few times. V usage is TRBV29-1 and J usage is TRBJ1-1; D ambiguous. The CDR3 is 14 amino acids. From germline, CDR1 is SQVTM and CDR2 ANQGSEA. Trimming left V 0 bases short and J 6 bases short, with 14 bases between. The CDR3 sequence: CSVEDSLQGAEAFF. The CDR3 nucleotides are TGCAGCGTTGAAGATTCTCTCCAAGGCGCTGAAGCTTTCTTT. Using reference TRBV29-1 and TRBJ1-1 for the parts outside the CDR3, the full variable domain is SAVISQKPSRDICQRGTSLTIQCQVDSQVTMMFWYRQQPGQSLTLIATANQGSEATYESGFVIDKFPISRPNLTFSTLTVSNMSPEDSSIYLCSVEDSLQGAEAFFGQGTRLTVV.

V gene TRBV12-3 or TRBV12-4 combines with J gene TRBJ2-2; 7 bases line up with TRBD1. Germline trimming cut 1 base from V and 2 bases from J; bases unmatched to any gene: 7. The CDR3 has 17 amino acids. The CDR3, as DNA: TGTGCCAGCAGTTTAGGGCCGGGACAGATAAACACCGGGGAGCTGTTTTTT. It is translated as CASSLGPGQINTGELFF.

The chain recombines TRBV2 with TRBJ2-5; 7 positions agree with TRBD1. Germline trimming cut 6 bases from V and 2 bases from J; bases unmatched to any gene: 6. The germline V gene has CDR1 SNHLY and CDR2 FYNNEI. This CDR3 has 14 amino acids. The CDR3 reads CASSFTGQQETQYF. In DNA form, the CDR3 reads TGTGCCAGCAGCTTTACGGGACAGCAAGAGACCCAGTACTTC.

There are many counts of this clonotype. This rearrangement joins TRBV3-1 to TRBJ2-1; the D is unclear. The V end was cut by 4 bases, the J end by 5 bases, with 15 bases between. Germline V gene sequence: CDR1 LGHDT, CDR2 YNNKEL (reference sequence). This CDR3 spans 15 amino acids. The CDR3 sequence: CASSPSGGSHNEQFF. Here the CDR3 DNA reads TGTGCCAGCAGCCCCTCCGGCGGTTCTCACAATGAGCAGTTCTTC.

This clonotype was observed a handful of times. The chain combines TRBV15 with TRBJ2-1, with TRBD2 matching over 7 bases. Germline lookup yields CDR1 LNHNV and CDR2 YYDKDF (reference sequence). Trimming cost V 7 bases and J 10 bases; bases outside gene matches: 16. The CDR3 loop spans 15 amino acids. The CDR3 reads CATTTVGGSKREQFF. CDR3 sequence (DNA): TGTGCCACCACCACCGTGGGGGGGTCAAAACGGGAGCAGTTCTTC.

A few counts support this clonotype. The chain employs TRBV27 and TRBJ2-7; 10 bases agree with TRBD2. The CDR3 loop spans 17 amino acids. Germline loops: CDR1 MNHEY, CDR2 SMNVEV (reference sequence). V was clipped by 4 bases and J by 6 bases; unmatched bases: 15. The CDR3 spells CASSSPGVSGGAVEQYF. The CDR3, as DNA: TGTGCCAGCAGTTCTCCCGGGGTGAGCGGGGGGGCAGTCGAGCAGTACTTC.

The chain carries TRBV29-1 and TRBJ2-5, with a possible D match to TRBD1 (6 bases). Germline values: CDR1 SQVTM, CDR2 ANQGSEA. The V gene lost 6 bases and the J gene lost 4 bases, with 24 bases spanning the gap. This CDR3 is 16 amino acids long. The CDR3 DNA follows: TGCAGCGTGAGGGCCCTGGGACAACGGACCGGAGAGACCCAGTACTTC. This encodes CSVRALGQRTGETQYF.

The chain joins TRBV6-2 or TRBV6-3 to TRBJ1-5, with unresolved D. Germline V gene data show CDR1 as MNHEY and CDR2 as SVGEGT. The germline V and J ends were trimmed by 0 bases and 2 bases, with 11 bases remaining between them. The CDR3 has 16 residues. The CDR3 region is CASSYSGGLGNQPQHF. In DNA form, the CDR3 reads TGTGCCAGCAGTTACTCTGGAGGGCTGGGCAATCAGCCCCAGCATTTT.

The genes are TRBV7-2 and TRBJ2-2; no firm D call. The V and J ends lost 0 bases and 6 bases respectively, with 8 bases between them. The CDR3 has 14 amino acids. Looked up from germline, CDR1 is SGHTA and CDR2 is FQGNSA. The CDR3 DNA is TGTGCCAGCAGCTTAGCCCAGTTTTCCGGGGAGCTGTTTTTT. Translating it yields CASSLAQFSGELFF.

This clonotype was detected many times. The chain has TRBV4-1 and TRBJ2-1; 8 positions agree with TRBD2. Germline V gene data show CDR1 as MGHRA and CDR2 as YSYEKL. V gave up 4 bases and J gave up 0 bases; unmatched junction bases: 5. The CDR3 loop spans 16 amino acids. Here the CDR3 DNA reads TGCGCCAGCAGCCCTTTAAGCGGGAGCTCCTACAATGAGCAGTTCTTC. Translated: CASSPLSGSSYNEQFF.